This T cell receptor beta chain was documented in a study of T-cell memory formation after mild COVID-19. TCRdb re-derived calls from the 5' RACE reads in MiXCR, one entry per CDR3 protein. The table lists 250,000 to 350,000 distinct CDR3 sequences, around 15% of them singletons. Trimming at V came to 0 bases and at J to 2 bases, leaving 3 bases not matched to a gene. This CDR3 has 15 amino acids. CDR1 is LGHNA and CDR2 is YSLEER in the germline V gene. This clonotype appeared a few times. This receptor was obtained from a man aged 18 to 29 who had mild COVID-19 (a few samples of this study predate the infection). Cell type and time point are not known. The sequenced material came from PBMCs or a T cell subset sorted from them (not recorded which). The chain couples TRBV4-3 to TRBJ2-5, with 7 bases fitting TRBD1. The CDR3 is CASSQDYRGQETQYF. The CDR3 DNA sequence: TGCGCCAGCAGCCAAGATTACAGGGGTCAAGAGACCCAGTACTTC.